This T cell receptor beta chain was sequenced in a study of CD8 T cells in Susac syndrome. V lost 3 bases to trimming and J lost 4 bases, with 13 bases between them. The CDR3 contains 14 residues. Germline V gene lookup returns CDR1 SQVTM and CDR2 ANQGSEA. Sequencing of TCR beta was performed on blood CD8+ T cells and on blood CD4+ T cells. Age- and sex-matched healthy donors served as the control group. TEMRA cells were FACS-enriched, while CD8+ and CD4+ T cells were negatively isolated. An amount of RNA that ranged from roughly 0.5 to 1 ug was reverse transcribed with random hexamers. Amplification of TCR beta CDR3 was carried out by immunoSEQ multiplex PCR, which covered 54 Vbeta and 13 Jbeta segments. TCRdb called the immunoSEQ multiplex PCR reads again in MiXCR, with one record for every CDR3 protein. Of approximately 170,000 distinct CDR3 sequences in the sample, 92% were seen once.

The source material was CD4+ T cells from PBMCs. The chain couples TRBV29-1 to TRBJ1-3; D not resolved. This clonotype was obtained from a human donor in good health. The CDR3 protein is CSVDFRSGGNTIYF. The CDR3 DNA follows: TGCAGCGTTGACTTCCGTTCGGGAGGAAACACCATATATTTT.